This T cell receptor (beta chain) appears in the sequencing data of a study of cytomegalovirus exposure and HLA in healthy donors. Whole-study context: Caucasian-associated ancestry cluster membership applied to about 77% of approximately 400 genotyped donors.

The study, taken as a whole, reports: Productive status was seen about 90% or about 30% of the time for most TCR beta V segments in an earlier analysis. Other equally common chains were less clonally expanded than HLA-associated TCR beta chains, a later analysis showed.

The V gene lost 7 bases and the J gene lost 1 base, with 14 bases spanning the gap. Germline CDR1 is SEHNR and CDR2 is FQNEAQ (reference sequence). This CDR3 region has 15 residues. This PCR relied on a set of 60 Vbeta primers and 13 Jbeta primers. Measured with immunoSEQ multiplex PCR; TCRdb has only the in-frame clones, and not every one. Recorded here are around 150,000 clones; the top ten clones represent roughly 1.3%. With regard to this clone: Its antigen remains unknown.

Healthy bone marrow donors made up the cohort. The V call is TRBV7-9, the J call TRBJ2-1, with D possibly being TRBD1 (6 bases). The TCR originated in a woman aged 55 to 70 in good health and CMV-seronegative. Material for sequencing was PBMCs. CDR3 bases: TGTGCCAGCAACCCAGGGGTTTTTTCCTACAATGAGCAGTTCTTC. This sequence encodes CASNPGVFSYNEQFF.